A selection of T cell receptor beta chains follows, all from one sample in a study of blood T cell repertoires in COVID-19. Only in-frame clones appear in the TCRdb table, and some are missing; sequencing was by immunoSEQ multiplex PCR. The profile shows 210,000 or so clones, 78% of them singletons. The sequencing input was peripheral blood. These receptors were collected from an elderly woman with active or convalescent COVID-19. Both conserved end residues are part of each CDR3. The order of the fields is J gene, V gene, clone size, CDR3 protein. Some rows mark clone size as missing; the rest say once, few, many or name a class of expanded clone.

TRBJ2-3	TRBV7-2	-	CASTASGGGGYTQYF
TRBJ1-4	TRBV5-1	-	CASSFRVITSNEKLFF
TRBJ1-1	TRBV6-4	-	CASSAGWNTEAFF
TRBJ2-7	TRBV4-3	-	CASSQDLEAAYEQYF
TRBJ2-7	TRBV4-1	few	CASSQSVSETAYEQYF
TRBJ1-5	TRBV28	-	CASSFRDSNQPQHF
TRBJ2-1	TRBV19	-	CASSLMTGNEQFF
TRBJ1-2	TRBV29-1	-	CSVTATGGYGYTF
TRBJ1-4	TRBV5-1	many	CASSLQPQGLNEKLFF
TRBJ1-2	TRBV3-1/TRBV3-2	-	CASGRQGNGGYTF
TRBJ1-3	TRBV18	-	CASSPLGLVSGNTIYF
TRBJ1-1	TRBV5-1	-	CASSLGSGVYVALPSNTEAFF
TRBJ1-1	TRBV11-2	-	CASSLVERGTEAFF
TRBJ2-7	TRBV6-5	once	CASTVGLAESYEQYF
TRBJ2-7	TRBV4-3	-	CASSQEKGQGYEQYF
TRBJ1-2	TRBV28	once	CASSRTESTYGYTF
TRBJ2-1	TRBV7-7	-	CASSLAQGGNNEQFF
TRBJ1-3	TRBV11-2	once	CASSFSTSGNTIYF
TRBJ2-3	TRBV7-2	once	CASSLQIGFSDTQYF
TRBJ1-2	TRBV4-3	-	CASSQDRGGDGYTF
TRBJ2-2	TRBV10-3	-	CAISQGAGELFF
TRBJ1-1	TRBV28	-	CASSLWSGQAFF
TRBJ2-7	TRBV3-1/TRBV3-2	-	CASSQVSGGAGYEQYF
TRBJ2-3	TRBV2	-	CASTITSGGRTDTQYF
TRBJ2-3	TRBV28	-	CASSSLAGATDTQYF
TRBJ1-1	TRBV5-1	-	CASSLQGAIDTEAFF
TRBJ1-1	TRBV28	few	CASSIQGPGAFF
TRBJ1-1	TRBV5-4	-	CASSLKGRGPEGTEAFF
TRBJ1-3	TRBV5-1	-	CASSEQGISGNTIYF
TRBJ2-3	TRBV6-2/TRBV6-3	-	CASSSGGAGDTQYF
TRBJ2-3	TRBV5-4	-	CASSLAGGGPADTQYF
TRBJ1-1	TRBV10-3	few	CATLPAGGTEAFF
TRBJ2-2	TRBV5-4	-	CASSTRQGTLFANTGELFF
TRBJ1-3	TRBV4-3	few	CASSIRREGSGNTIYF
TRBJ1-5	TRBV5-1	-	CASSLGGSNQPQHF
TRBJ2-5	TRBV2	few	CASSGQGETQYF
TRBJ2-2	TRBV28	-	CASSQDRARLNTGELFF
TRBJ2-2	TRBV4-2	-	CASSQGFSGGSGELFF
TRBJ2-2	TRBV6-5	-	CASSPRQGLAGELFF
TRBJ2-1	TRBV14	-	CASSQALAGLYNEQFF
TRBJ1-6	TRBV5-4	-	CASSFLGRDSPLHF
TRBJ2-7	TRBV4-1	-	CASSQVWGDRVHEQYF
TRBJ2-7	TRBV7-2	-	CASSIGTTTSYEQYF
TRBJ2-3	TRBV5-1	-	CASSLGTSGGLTDTQYF
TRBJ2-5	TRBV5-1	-	CASSSNYRSGETQYF
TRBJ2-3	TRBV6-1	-	CASSAKTGTLTDTQYF
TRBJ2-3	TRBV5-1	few	CASSSVPSGDTQYF
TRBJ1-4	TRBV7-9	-	CASSLERGSNEKLFF
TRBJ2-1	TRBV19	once	CASSISLASTYNEQFF
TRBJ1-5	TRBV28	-	CASSFAPAGVGNQPQHF
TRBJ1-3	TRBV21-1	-	CASSTWTGVGNTIYF
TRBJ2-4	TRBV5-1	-	CASSLDGSIQYF
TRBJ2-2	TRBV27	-	CASSITGGVGPGELFF
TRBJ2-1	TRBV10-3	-	CAISESGSTEQFF
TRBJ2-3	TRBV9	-	CASSERTGDGDTQYF
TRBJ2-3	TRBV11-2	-	CASSLSPVRGGSDTQYF
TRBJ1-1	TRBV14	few	CASSPESRDSGGSFEAFF
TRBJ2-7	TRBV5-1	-	CASSLTREIPPYEQYF
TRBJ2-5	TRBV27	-	CASSLYPTVTQETQYF